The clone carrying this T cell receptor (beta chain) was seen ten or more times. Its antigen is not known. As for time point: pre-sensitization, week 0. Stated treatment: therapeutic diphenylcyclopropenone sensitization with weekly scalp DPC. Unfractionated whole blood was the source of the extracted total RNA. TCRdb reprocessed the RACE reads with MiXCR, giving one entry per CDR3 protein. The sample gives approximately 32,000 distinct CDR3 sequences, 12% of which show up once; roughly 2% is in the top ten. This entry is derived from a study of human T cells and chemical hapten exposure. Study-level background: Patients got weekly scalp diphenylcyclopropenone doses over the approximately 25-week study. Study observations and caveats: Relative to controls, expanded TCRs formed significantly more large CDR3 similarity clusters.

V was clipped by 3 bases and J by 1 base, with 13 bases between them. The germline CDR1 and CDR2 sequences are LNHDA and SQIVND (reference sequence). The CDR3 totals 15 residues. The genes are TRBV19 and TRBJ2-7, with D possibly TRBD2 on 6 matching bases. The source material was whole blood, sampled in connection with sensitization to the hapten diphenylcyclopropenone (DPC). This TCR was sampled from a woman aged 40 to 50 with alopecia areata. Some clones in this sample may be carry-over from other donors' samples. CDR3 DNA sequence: TGTGCCAGTAGTATCCAGGCGGGAAGGTCCTACGAGCAGTACTTC. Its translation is CASSIQAGRSYEQYF. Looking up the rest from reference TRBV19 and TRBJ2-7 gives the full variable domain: DGGITQSPKYLFRKEGQNVTLSCEQNLNHDAMYWYRQDPGQGLRLIYYSQIVNDFQKGDIAEGYSVSREKKESFPLTVTSAQKNPTAFYLCASSIQAGRSYEQYFGPGTRLTVT.